The 21 T cell receptor beta chains listed next were all sequenced from one sample in a study of blood T cells in healthy people across ages (dated by TCRdb to about 2015). Libraries came from 5' RACE. The listed sequencing device is Illumina HiSeq 2500. A second 7 to 11 cycle PCR used a sample-barcoded 5' primer and a J-beta primer mix. The public reads were reanalyzed by TCRdb: fastp trimming at Q25, MiXCR alignment, in-frame beta chains only. Rows are unified per CDR3 protein, each entry keeping the most common DNA and genes. Present in this sample are 540,000 or so distinct CDR3 sequences, less than 25% of which were seen just once. The ten biggest clones cover 7.5% to 9% of the sample. These data also featured in a second study, about T cells of mothers and their children.

Sequencing used blood. All receptors come from a boy younger than 18 in good health.

This clonotype has a handful of counts. The chain links TRBV5-1 to TRBJ1-1; D not resolved. Per germline, CDR1 SGHRS and CDR2 YFSETQ. V lost 4 bases to trimming and J lost 0 bases, with 13 bases between them. This CDR3 is 15 amino acids long. CDR3 sequence reads: CASSLTSGMNTEAFF. The CDR3, as DNA: TGCGCCAGCAGCCTTACCTCGGGAATGAACACTGAAGCTTTCTTT. Supplemented by reference TRBV5-1 and TRBJ1-1, the full variable domain reads KAGVTQTPRYLIKTRGQQVTLSCSPISGHRSVSWYQQTPGQGLQFLFEYFSETQRNKGNFPGRFSGRQFSNSRSEMNVSTLELGDSALYLCASSLTSGMNTEAFFGQGTRLTVV.

This chain uses TRBV18 with TRBJ1-1; no clear D. The germline gives CDR1 KGHSH, CDR2 LQKENI. There are 13 residues in the CDR3. The germline V and J ends were trimmed by 2 bases and 0 bases, with 4 bases remaining between them. CDR3 DNA: TGTGCCAGCTCACCATCGGTGAACACTGAAGCTTTCTTT. Translated: CASSPSVNTEAFF.

V gene TRBV12-3 or TRBV12-4 combines with J gene TRBJ1-1, with D perhaps TRBD1 (5 bases). The CDR3 consists of 12 residues. Trimming took 6 bases from V and 8 from J, leaving 13 bases between them. The CDR3 DNA reads TGTGCCAGCAGAATGTACAGGAACGAAGCTTTCTTT. This sequence encodes CASRMYRNEAFF.

The chain carries TRBV28 and TRBJ1-3; D call uncertain. The germline V gene has CDR1 MDHEN and CDR2 SYDVKM. Trimming removed 1 base from V and 2 bases from J, with 9 bases in between. The length of the CDR3 is 15 residues. This chain's CDR3 is CASSLLPTTGNTIYF. The CDR3 DNA follows: TGTGCCAGCAGTTTATTACCCACGACTGGAAACACCATATATTTT.

The sample holds a few counts of this clonotype. The J gene is TRBJ1-3, the V gene TRBV5-6, with unresolved D. The germline V and J ends were trimmed by 4 bases and 0 bases, with 11 bases remaining between them. In germline, CDR1 is SGHDT, CDR2 YYEEEE. CDR3 size: 15 residues. For the CDR3, the DNA is TGTGCCAGCAGCGGCGGAGCCTTCTCTGGAAACACCATATATTTT. It encodes CASSGGAFSGNTIYF.

V gene TRBV5-1 combines with J gene TRBJ2-1; D not certain. The CDR3 covers 16 residues. Trimming cost V 1 base and J 7 bases, with 18 bases left between them. CDR1 and CDR2 from the germline V gene are SGHRS and YFSETQ. CDR3 nucleotide sequence: TGCGCCAGCAGCTTGTATGTAACGGGTATGCGAAATGAGCAGTTCTTC. It is translated as CASSLYVTGMRNEQFF.

V usage is TRBV12-3 or TRBV12-4 and J usage is TRBJ2-7; D is ambiguous. The last part of the DNA fits TRBJ2-5 better; the J call may be wrong. The CDR3 has 17 residues. DNA of the CDR3: TGTGCCAGCAGTTTAATTTTAGTCCCTCGAGCCCAAGAGACCCAGTACTTC. Translated: CASSLILVPRAQETQYF.

This chain connects TRBV7-6 to TRBJ2-3, with D possibly called TRBD1 or TRBD2 (5 bases each). With 7 bases removed from V and 4 bases from J, the gap between germline ends came to 18 bases. CDR1 is SGHVS, CDR2 FNYEAQ, per germline. This CDR3 is built from 15 residues. The CDR3 here is CASKGLGVSADTQYF. The CDR3 nucleotides are TGTGCCAGCAAGGGGCTCGGGGTCAGCGCAGATACGCAGTATTTT.

This clonotype was counted only a few times. The chain recombines TRBV3-1 with TRBJ2-5, with D hard to call. V was trimmed by 4 bases and J by 7 bases, leaving 13 bases between them. Per the germline V gene, CDR1 is LGHDT and CDR2 is YNNKEL (reference sequence). The CDR3 spans 13 residues. CDR3 in amino acids: CASSRSLSGTQYF. Written as DNA, the CDR3 is TGTGCCAGCAGCCGGAGCCTCTCTGGGACCCAGTACTTC.

The genes are TRBV12-3 or TRBV12-4 and TRBJ2-1; 7 nucleotides align to TRBD1. Trimming cost V 5 bases and J 5 bases; bases outside gene matches: 12. This CDR3 is built from 16 residues. The DNA for the CDR3 is TGTGCCAGCAGTCCACCTACAGGGGCCTATGACAATGAGCAGTTCTTC. Its protein is CASSPPTGAYDNEQFF.

The gene calls are TRBV4-1 and TRBJ2-5; 7 nucleotides line up with TRBD1. V was clipped by 3 bases and J by 3 bases; unmatched bases: 7. This CDR3 is 15 amino acids long. CDR1 is MGHRA and CDR2 is YSYEKL in the germline V gene. DNA for the CDR3: TGCGCCAGCAGCCAGTCAGGACAGGTAGAAGAGACCCAGTACTTC. Translation: CASSQSGQVEETQYF.

The chain couples TRBV12-3 or TRBV12-4 to TRBJ2-7; maybe TRBD1 (5 bases). V was pared by 2 bases and J by 7 bases, with 18 bases between. This CDR3 comprises 15 residues. The CDR3 DNA sequence: TGTGCCAGCAGTTTACAAAAAACAGGAACGTGGGAGCAGTACTTC. Protein: CASSLQKTGTWEQYF.

V gene TRBV25-1 combines with J gene TRBJ2-1, with D hard to call. TRBJ2-7 explains the end of the DNA better; the J call may be wrong. The CDR3 loop spans 12 amino acids. The germline gives CDR1 MGHDK, CDR2 SYGVNS. CDR3: CASRGSRYEQYF. CDR3 nucleotides: TGTGCCAGCAGAGGCAGCCGGTACGAGCAGTACTTC.

This clonotype was seen a few times. V is TRBV5-1 and J is TRBJ2-2; 9 positions agree with TRBD1. Germline CDR1 reads SGHRS; CDR2 reads YFSETQ. The ends lost 1 base at V and 4 bases at J; junction bases unmatched: 2. The CDR3 runs 15 residues. Written as DNA, the CDR3 is TGCGCCAGCAGCTTGCCGGGACAGGGCACCGGGGAGCTGTTTTTT. Encoded protein: CASSLPGQGTGELFF.

This clonotype was picked up many times. The J gene is TRBJ2-5, the V gene TRBV20-1; 8 bases are shared with TRBD1. The CDR3 runs 16 residues. In germline, CDR1 is DFQATT, CDR2 SNEGSKA (reference sequence). V shed 1 base, J shed 5 bases, and the junction held 12 bases outside the gene matches. The CDR3 nucleotides are TGCAGTGCTAGAGCCTTAACGACAGGGGAAATGGAGACCCAGTACTTC. Protein sequence: CSARALTTGEMETQYF.

As concerns this clonotype: An end of the junction does not agree with germline; a read error may underlie this. This chain joins TRBV6-1 and TRBJ2-4, with 8 bases fitting TRBD2. The CDR3 is 15 residues long. Germline lookup yields CDR1 MNHNS and CDR2 SASEGT. CDR3 coding DNA: TGTGCCGGCAGTGAAATCGGGGGGGCAGCAAACATTCAGTACTTC. Its protein is CAGSEIGGAANIQYF.

V gene TRBV14 combines with J gene TRBJ1-2; tentatively, D is TRBD1 (5 bases). Trimming removed 4 bases at V and 2 bases at J, with 14 bases between. Germline CDR1 SGHDN, CDR2 FVKESK. The CDR3 has 15 residues. The CDR3 is CASSLSGAENYGYTF. As DNA, the CDR3 is TGTGCCAGCAGCCTATCCGGGGCGGAGAACTATGGCTACACCTTC.

There are a few counts of this clonotype. The chain couples TRBV10-3 to TRBJ2-5; 9 positions agree with TRBD1. The CDR3 loop spans 15 amino acids. V lost 8 bases and J lost 1; bases outside the gene matches: 8. Germline V CDR1 and CDR2: ENHRY, SYGVKD. CDR3 coding DNA: TGTGCCATCGGGGTCGGGACAGGGCCCCAAGAGACCCAGTACTTC. Amino acids: CAIGVGTGPQETQYF.

Points on this clonotype: Compared with germline, one end of the junction differs, possibly owing to a read error. This chain uses TRBV2 with TRBJ2-2; D unclear. The CDR3 runs to 15 residues. Germline V CDR1 and CDR2: SNHLY, FYNNEI. CDR3 DNA: TGTGCCAGCAGCGAACAACCCGTCGGACCAAGGGAACTGTTTTTT. Protein sequence: CASSEQPVGPRELFF.

This clonotype has just a few counts. The rearrangement joins TRBV15 to TRBJ2-7; D is unresolved. V was clipped by 0 bases and J by 3 bases, with 12 bases between them. The CDR3 totals 15 residues. Germline values: CDR1 LNHNV, CDR2 YYDKDF (reference sequence). The CDR3 region is CATSRDRGYIYEQYF. The CDR3 DNA follows: TGTGCCACCAGCAGAGATCGCGGCTACATCTACGAGCAGTACTTC. Full variable domain (remainder filled in from reference TRBV15 and TRBJ2-7): DAMVIQNPRYQVTQFGKPVTLSCSQTLNHNVMYWYQQKSSQAPKLLFHYYDKDFNNEADTPDNFQSRRPNTSFCFLDIRSPGLGDTAMYLCATSRDRGYIYEQYFGPGTRLTVT.

The chain links TRBV28 to TRBJ2-2; weak D call: TRBD2 (7 bases). V dropped 3 bases and J dropped 0 bases, with 32 bases sitting between them. The CDR3 spans 23 residues. Germline V gives CDR1 MDHEN, CDR2 SYDVKM. The CDR3 reads CASSLRAGDLDGGSTSNTGELFF. In DNA, the CDR3 is TGTGCCAGCAGTTTGCGGGCAGGGGATCTTGACGGGGGGTCTACCTCGAACACCGGGGAGCTGTTTTTT.